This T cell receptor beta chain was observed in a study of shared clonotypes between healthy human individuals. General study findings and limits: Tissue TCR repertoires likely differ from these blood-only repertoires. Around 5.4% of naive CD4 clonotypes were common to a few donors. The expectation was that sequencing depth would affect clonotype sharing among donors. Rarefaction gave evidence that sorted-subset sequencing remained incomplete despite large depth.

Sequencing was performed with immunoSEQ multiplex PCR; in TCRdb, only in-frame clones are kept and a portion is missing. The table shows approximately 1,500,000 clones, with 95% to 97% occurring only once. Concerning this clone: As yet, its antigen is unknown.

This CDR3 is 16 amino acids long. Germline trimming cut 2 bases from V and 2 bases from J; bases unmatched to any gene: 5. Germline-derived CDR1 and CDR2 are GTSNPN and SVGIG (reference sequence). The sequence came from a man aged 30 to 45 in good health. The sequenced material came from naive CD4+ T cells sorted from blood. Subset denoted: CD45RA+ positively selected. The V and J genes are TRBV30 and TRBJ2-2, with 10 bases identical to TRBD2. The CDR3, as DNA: TGTGCCTGGAGTTACCTAGCGGGGGCTAACACCGGGGAGCTGTTTTTT. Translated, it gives CAWSYLAGANTGELFF.